The subject of this entry is one T cell receptor (beta chain). What it binds is unknown. This sample was taken from a study of cytomegalovirus exposure and HLA in healthy donors. Study-wide results and caveats: There were 150 or so TCR beta chains listed as cytomegalovirus-associated. A few chains linked to CMV were shown in vitro to be specific for CMV antigens. For most TCR sequences rarity was the rule, although some public TCRs occurred in many donors. With high specificity and sensitivity, the classifier reportedly diagnosed cytomegalovirus status.

Germline CDR1 SGHDT, CDR2 YYEEEE. V lost 4 bases and J 5 bases, leaving 4 bases between the germline ends. The CDR3 has 11 amino acids. Repertoires were generated with immunoSEQ multiplex PCR, while TCRdb's copy carries only in-frame clones and drops some. Seen here are hundreds of thousands of clones, around four fifths observed once, and the top ten hold 5.5% to 6.5%. V gene TRBV5-6 combines with J gene TRBJ2-1; no definite D call. This sequence originates from a woman under 30 in good health and CMV-seronegative. Sequencing was carried out using PBMCs. CDR3 amino acids: CASSKNNEQFF. The CDR3 bases are TGTGCCAGCAGCAAAAACAATGAGCAGTTCTTC.